Included here is one T cell receptor (beta chain) sequence, with context. Its antigen is unknown. Per-base qualities were not stored, and no clone one base away is much larger. The data stem from a study of cytomegalovirus exposure and HLA in healthy donors (dated by TCRdb to the late 2010s). Regarding the study in general: The 550 to 750 repertoires of the first cohort and the roughly 120 validation repertoires were produced on the same platform, according to a later analysis. The aim of the study was to test whether cataloging public T cell receptors could identify signatures of past pathogen exposure. A separate validation cohort of 100 to 150 different subjects was used in addition to the roughly 700-subject first cohort. The study combined high-throughput TCR immunosequencing, statistical association of individual TCRs with disease status, and machine learning to predict cytomegalovirus infection status. General study outcomes and caveats: Most TCR sequences were seen in very few donors, while some public TCRs were found in many individuals. Cytomegalovirus status was reported to be diagnosed by the classifier with high specificity and sensitivity in both the original and validation cohorts. It was suggested by the authors that the approach could potentially be generalized to other disease states and immunological phenotypes. A later analysis lacked HLA typing for the validation cohort, so it scored co-occurrence in that cohort across all 130 or so repertoires. The study listed 150 to 200 TCR beta chains as associated with cytomegalovirus. In vitro tests confirmed that a few of the cytomegalovirus-associated TCR beta chains recognize cytomegalovirus antigens. Subsequent analysis determined that TCRs grouped into clusters in the first cohort also showed a tendency toward co-occurrence across the roughly 110 validation repertoires, and about 93% of cluster scores exceeded 0.

Library creation used the immunoSEQ multiplex PCR assay. Regarding the original processing steps: A statistical classification framework was developed to diagnose cytomegalovirus status using the catalog of TCR beta chain sequences. Here the immuneACCESS table is served through TCRdb, limited to in-frame sequences with V and J called. Missing clones are a known gap in these copies; in checked studies unresolved V genes cover under half, and the rest lacks a known reason. V and J calls and clone size follow that table, whereas D and trimming were derived from the DNA. The sample includes 200,000 to 250,000 clones, with around 90% observed a single time. In total, the top ten clones hold more than 0.85% of the sample. Counted from cysteine to phenylalanine, this CDR3 has 14 amino acids. Only the CDR3 part of the read is kept: 42 bases, read in frame from the first base. For this chain, trimming is 8 bases at the V end and 4 bases at the J end, and the number of junction bases without a gene match is 8. In the germline V gene (reference sequence), CDR1 corresponds to MNHEY and CDR2 to SMNVEV.

The donors were included in the validation cohort of 100 to 150 subjects, a group kept apart from the approximately 700-subject first cohort. The sequencing input was PBMCs. The sequence came from a woman younger than 30 in good health and CMV-seronegative. The rearrangement combines TRBV27 with TRBJ2-7; 10 central nucleotides agree with TRBD1. The bases read TGTGCCAGCCGCGAGGGACAGGGGCCTTACGAGCAGTACTTC. It is translated as CASREGQGPYEQYF.